The 21 T cell receptor beta chains below come from one sample, sequenced in a study of blood T cell repertoires in COVID-19. Using immunoSEQ multiplex PCR, the repertoire was profiled, and TCRdb retains in-frame clones only, with some absent. Of roughly 150,000 clones listed, approximately 88% are singletons. What was sequenced was peripheral blood. These TCRs come from a woman of 80 years or more with active or convalescent COVID-19.

CDR3 in amino acids: CASSLKLAQETQYF. The CDR3 DNA reads as TGTGCCAGCAGCTTAAAGTTGGCACAAGAGACCCAGTACTTC. The chain has TRBV11-2 and TRBJ2-5; no reliable D call. The CDR3 is 14 amino acids. The V end lost 2 bases, the J end lost 2 bases, and 9 bases lay between the germline ends. Germline CDR1 and CDR2: SGHAT and FQNNGV.

V usage is TRBV3-1 (or the pseudogene TRBV3-2) and J usage is TRBJ2-4; a weak D match, TRBD1 (5 bases). This CDR3 spans 15 amino acids. Trimming removed 4 bases from V and 2 bases from J, with 12 bases in between. Germline lookup yields CDR1 LGHDT and CDR2 YNNKEL (reference sequence). The CDR3 DNA follows: TGTGCCAGCAGCCTCAGTCAGGGAACCAAAAACATTCAGTACTTC. Protein sequence: CASSLSQGTKNIQYF.

The count of this clone is one. One junction end does not reproduce the germline sequence, and a read error may be involved. Other DNA sequences in the same sample also yield this CDR3. V usage is TRBV4-2 and J usage is TRBJ2-7; tentatively, D is TRBD2 (5 bases). The CDR3 runs to 14 residues. Germline V lookup: CDR1 LGHNA, CDR2 YNFKEQ. CDR3 residues: CASSPTSSSYEQYF. The CDR3 DNA reads as TGTGCTAGCAGCCCTACTAGTAGCTCCTACGAGCAGTACTTC.

The V call is TRBV3-1 (or the pseudogene TRBV3-2), the J call TRBJ2-7; D unresolved. Germline loops: CDR1 LGHDT, CDR2 YNNKEL (reference sequence). CDR3 length: 13 amino acids. The ends were cut back, 4 bases at V and 7 bases at J, with 14 bases in the middle. CDR3 region: CASSPQAPREQYF. CDR3 in DNA: TGTGCCAGCAGCCCACAAGCCCCGAGGGAGCAGTACTTC.

The rearrangement uses TRBV7-2 and TRBJ2-7; possibly TRBD2 for D (7 bases). The CDR3 covers 15 residues. V lost 3 bases and J lost 0, with 12 bases in between. Germline loops: CDR1 SGHTA, CDR2 FQGNSA. The CDR3, as DNA: TGTGCCAGCAGCTTTAGGGGGGGCCCCTCCTACGAGCAGTACTTC. Its protein is CASSFRGGPSYEQYF.

In nucleotides, the CDR3 is TGTGCCAGCAGCTCGTTCGACAGGGGTAGCAATCAGCCCCAGCATTTT. As protein: CASSSFDRGSNQPQHF. The chain recombines TRBV7-2 with TRBJ1-5; 8 bases fit TRBD1. The CDR3 loop spans 16 amino acids. Germline V gives CDR1 SGHTA, CDR2 FQGNSA. V lost 4 bases, J lost 0 bases, and 5 bases stayed unmatched.

V is TRBV12-5 and J is TRBJ2-1; 7 nucleotides line up with TRBD2. This CDR3 has 17 amino acids. V lost 4 bases, J lost 4 bases, and 13 bases stayed unmatched. Germline CDR1 and CDR2: LGHNT and FRNRAP. The CDR3 loop reads CASGSDPSGDGYNEQFF. CDR3 in DNA: TGTGCTAGTGGTTCAGACCCTAGCGGAGACGGTTACAATGAGCAGTTCTTC.

The chain links TRBV6-5 to TRBJ1-5; the D is unclear. V lost 10 bases and J lost 3, with 10 bases in between. Germline V gene lookup returns CDR1 MNHEY and CDR2 SVGAGI. The CDR3 is 12 residues long. In nucleotides, the CDR3 is TGTGCCACTGGGCCACTCAATCAGCCCCAGCATTTT. It codes for CATGPLNQPQHF.

This clone was recorded once. J is TRBJ2-5 and V is TRBV7-2; 12 bases line up with TRBD2. The CDR3 totals 15 residues. V lost 5 bases to trimming and J lost 2 bases; unmatched junction nucleotides: 3. The germline V gene has CDR1 SGHTA and CDR2 FQGNSA. The CDR3, as DNA: TGTGCCAGCAGCACTGGACTAGCGGGGCAAGAGACCCAGTACTTC. It is translated as CASSTGLAGQETQYF.

This chain connects TRBV6-5 to TRBJ1-2; maybe TRBD1 (6 bases). V lost 7 bases to trimming and J lost 5 bases, with 17 bases between them. Per germline, CDR1 MNHEY and CDR2 SVGAGI. The CDR3 has 14 amino acids. As DNA, the CDR3 is TGTGCCAGCACCAAGAGGGGGACAACGTATGGCTACACCTTC. This translates into CASTKRGTTYGYTF.

This clone was recorded once. This sequence joins TRBV19 and TRBJ1-2; D is uncertain. There are 14 residues in the CDR3. Germline V gene sequence: CDR1 LNHDA, CDR2 SQIVND (reference sequence). V was shortened by 7 bases and J by 8 bases, with 20 bases between the two germline ends. The CDR3 reads CASNDPQRGLGYTF. The CDR3 coding sequence is TGTGCCAGTAACGATCCACAACGAGGGCTGGGCTACACCTTC.

CDR3: CASSQGRNTIYF. The CDR3 bases are TGTGCCAGCAGCCAAGGGCGGAACACCATATATTTT. The gene calls are TRBV3-1 (or the pseudogene TRBV3-2) and TRBJ1-3, with D unclear. The germline V and J ends were trimmed by 1 base and 7 bases, with 5 bases remaining between them. This CDR3 is built from 12 residues. CDR1 and CDR2 (germline): LGHDT, YNNKEL (reference sequence).

The chain combines TRBV12-5 with TRBJ1-1, with D perhaps TRBD1 (5 bases). This CDR3 is 13 amino acids long. V shed 0 bases and J shed 5 bases, with 7 bases lying between them. Germline V gene data show CDR1 as LGHNT and CDR2 as FRNRAP. The CDR3 region is CASGLVGGTEAFF. As DNA, the CDR3 is TGTGCTAGTGGTTTGGTGGGGGGAACTGAAGCTTTCTTT.

The chain couples TRBV6-5 to TRBJ1-3, with 10 nucleotides matching TRBD1. The length of the CDR3 is 15 residues. Unmatched junction bases numbered 7, after V lost 7 bases and J lost 4 bases. CDR1 and CDR2 from the germline V gene are MNHEY and SVGAGI. The CDR3 nucleotides are TGTGCCAGCATTTCGACAGGGGGCACCGGAAACACCATATATTTT. Amino acids: CASISTGGTGNTIYF.

CDR3 DNA sequence: TGTGCCAGCAGTCTCGGTCCCCTCTACGAGCAGTACTTC. Its protein product is CASSLGPLYEQYF. The V gene is TRBV6-5, the J gene TRBJ2-7, with D unclear. CDR3 length equals 13 residues. Trimming left V 5 bases short and J 3 bases short, with 11 bases between. CDR1 is MNHEY, CDR2 SVGAGI, per germline.

The V gene is TRBV19, the J gene TRBJ1-2; D is possibly TRBD1 (5 bases). CDR3 length: 13 residues. V was clipped by 6 bases and J by 4 bases, with 12 bases between them. Germline lookup yields CDR1 LNHDA and CDR2 SQIVND (reference sequence). CDR3 in DNA: TGTGCCAGTAGGGAGGGGCCCGGCTATGGCTACACCTTC. Protein sequence: CASREGPGYGYTF.

This clone was observed once. This chain joins TRBV10-3 and TRBJ2-7, with 7 bases matching TRBD2. Losses at the gene ends were 6 bases for V and 3 bases for J; bases not matched to a gene: 5. Germline V gene data show CDR1 as ENHRY and CDR2 as SYGVKD. The CDR3 length is 13 residues. CDR3 in amino acids: CAIRTSLNYEQYF. The CDR3 nucleotides read TGTGCCATCAGGACTAGCCTAAACTACGAGCAGTACTTC.

V and J are TRBV5-1 and TRBJ2-1; TRBD1 matches at 7 bases. CDR1 is SGHRS, CDR2 YFSETQ, per germline. This CDR3 comprises 15 residues. V shed 4 bases and J 6 bases; nucleotides not matched to a gene: 10. CDR3 loop: CASSDPGQSLNEQFF. The CDR3 nucleotides are TGCGCCAGCAGCGATCCGGGACAGAGTCTCAATGAGCAGTTCTTC.

This chain joins TRBV10-3 and TRBJ1-1; D perhaps matches TRBD1 (6 bases). The CDR3 sequence is 14 residues long. Per the germline V gene, CDR1 is ENHRY and CDR2 is SYGVKD. The V end was cut by 4 bases, the J end by 1 base, with 10 bases between. The DNA for the CDR3 is TGTGCCATCAGTGGAAGGGGGTCGAACACTGAAGCTTTCTTT. Amino acid sequence: CAISGRGSNTEAFF.

The rearrangement uses TRBV9 and TRBJ2-2; TRBD1 agrees at 7 bases. The CDR3 covers 17 residues. V lost 4 bases to trimming and J lost 6 bases; unmatched junction nucleotides: 15. Germline-derived CDR1 and CDR2 are SGDLS and YYNGEE. This chain's CDR3 is CASSTRQGGTDPGELFF. The CDR3 DNA reads TGTGCCAGCAGCACCCGACAGGGCGGAACGGATCCCGGGGAGCTGTTTTTT.

This clone was found a few times. The rearrangement links TRBV4-1 to TRBJ1-5; D perhaps matches TRBD1 (6 bases). The V gene lost 6 bases and the J gene lost 5 bases, with 29 bases spanning the gap. Per germline, CDR1 MGHRA and CDR2 YSYEKL. This CDR3 comprises 19 residues. DNA of the CDR3: TGCGCCAGCAGGGAATTCGGGGCTTTACAGGGAAAGTACGATCAGCCCCAGCATTTT. Translation: CASREFGALQGKYDQPQHF.